The rows below give T cell receptor beta chains drawn from one sample of a study of graft-versus-host responses after intestinal transplantation. Sequenced by immunoSEQ multiplex PCR; TCRdb stores in-frame clones only, minus some. The profile shows almost 55,000 clones, about 89% of them singletons. The source material was PBMCs, sampled 662 days after intestinal transplant. These receptors all come from a human patient who received an intestinal transplant, so some T cells may come from the graft donor. Both conserved end residues are part of each CDR3. The D gene is left open where the match is weak. Some rows have no size entry. The others give once, few or many, or a class for an expanded clone.

clone size	D gene	CDR3 length	J gene	V gene	CDR3 protein	CDR3 DNA
once	NA	12	TRBJ2-2	TRBV2	CASSGETGELFF	TGTGCCAGCAGTGGAGAGACCGGGGAGCTGTTTTTT
once	NA	16	TRBJ1-2	TRBV5-4	CASSLDGRPPFGGYTF	TGTGCCAGCAGCTTGGACGGCCGCCCTCCCTTTGGTGGCTACACCTTC
NA	NA	15	TRBJ1-4	TRBV14	CASSQDLIGHEKLFF	TGTGCCAGCAGCCAAGATCTTATAGGTCATGAAAAACTGTTTTTT
NA	TRBD2	17	TRBJ2-3	TRBV7-6	CASSLAPGGGSTDTQYF	TGTGCCAGCAGCTTAGCGCCGGGGGGAGGCTCCACAGATACGCAGTATTTT
NA	NA	14	TRBJ2-7	TRBV5-4	CASSYGLSGYEQYF	TGTGCCAGCAGCTATGGACTTTCCGGGTACGAGCAGTACTTC
NA	NA	13	TRBJ1-1	TRBV27	CASSFRWRSEAFF	TGTGCCAGCAGTTTTAGGTGGCGTTCTGAAGCTTTCTTT
NA	NA	14	TRBJ1-2	TRBV11-3	CASSLSPGGYGYTF	TGTGCCAGCAGCTTATCACCAGGAGGGTATGGCTACACCTTC
NA	TRBD2	16	TRBJ2-3	TRBV18	CASSPPTSGVTDTQYF	TGTGCCAGCTCACCACCGACTAGCGGGGTAACAGATACGCAGTATTTT
NA	NA	16	TRBJ1-3	TRBV16	CASSQTRGHSGNTIYF	TGTGCCAGCAGCCAAACTCGGGGGCACTCTGGAAACACCATATATTTT
NA	NA	15	TRBJ1-1	TRBV19	CASSIGGLSDTEAFF	TGTGCCAGTAGTATCGGGGGGCTGAGTGACACTGAAGCTTTCTTT
NA	NA	14	TRBJ1-6	TRBV19	CASSVGTSNSPLHF	TGTGCCAGTAGTGTTGGGACAAGTAATTCACCCCTCCACTTT
medium-sized	NA	15	TRBJ1-4	TRBV4-1	CASSQVWGGDEKLFF	TGCGCCAGCAGCCAAGTTTGGGGGGGAGATGAAAAACTGTTTTTT
NA	TRBD1	19	TRBJ1-6	TRBV7-9	CASSLKPYLTGTGNSPLHF	TGTGCCAGCAGCTTAAAGCCATACCTCACCGGGACAGGAAATTCACCCCTCCACTTT
NA	TRBD2	13	TRBJ2-3	TRBV27	CASKRGYTDTQYF	TGTGCCAGCAAGCGGGGGTACACAGATACGCAGTATTTT
NA	TRBD2	15	TRBJ2-7	TRBV5-4	CASSLASGGTYEQYF	TGTGCCAGCAGCTTGGCTAGCGGGGGCACCTACGAGCAGTACTTC
NA	TRBD2	17	TRBJ2-3	TRBV10-3	CATASPLAGAPTDTQYF	TGTGCCACCGCGTCTCCACTAGCGGGGGCCCCCACAGATACGCAGTATTTT
NA	NA	13	TRBJ2-7	TRBV21-1	CASSKGTGGEQYF	TGTGCCAGCAGCAAAGGGACAGGGGGCGAGCAGTACTTC
NA	TRBD2	15	TRBJ2-2	TRBV7-7	CASSRTSGGAGELFF	TGTGCCAGCAGTCGGACTAGCGGGGGGGCCGGGGAGCTGTTTTTT
NA	TRBD2	17	TRBJ2-1	TRBV11-2	CASSSVAGESSYNEQFF	TGTGCCAGCAGCTCAGTAGCGGGGGAAAGCTCCTACAATGAGCAGTTCTTC
NA	TRBD1	15	TRBJ1-4	TRBV2	CASRGSGTGGEKLFF	TGTGCCAGCAGGGGCTCCGGGACAGGGGGCGAAAAACTGTTTTTT
NA	TRBD1	14	TRBJ1-2	TRBV6-5	CASRSQGLNYGYTF	TGTGCCAGCAGATCACAGGGGCTCAACTATGGCTACACCTTC
NA	NA	17	TRBJ2-6	TRBV2	CASSELRPRSGANVLTF	TGTGCCAGCAGTGAACTCAGGCCTCGCTCTGGGGCCAACGTCCTGACTTTC
NA	NA	15	TRBJ2-1	TRBV7-6	CASSLGDPPADEQFF	TGTGCCAGCAGCTTAGGGGACCCGCCGGCCGATGAGCAGTTCTTC